These T cell receptor beta chains were read from a single sample in a study of shared clonotypes between healthy human individuals. Clones were read by immunoSEQ multiplex PCR, and TCRdb kept only the in-frame ones, dropping some. The sample consists of about 2.1 million clones, approximately 92% of them appearing once. The sample comprised naive CD8+ T cells from PBMCs. The source is a man aged 18 to 29 in good health. Some clones in this sample may be carry-over from other donors' samples. Both conserved end residues are part of each CDR3.

J gene	V gene	CDR3 protein
TRBJ1-4	TRBV7-8	CASRMDRENEKLFF
TRBJ2-5	TRBV7-9	CASSSPPGPWYQETQYF
TRBJ2-7	TRBV11-1	CASSLESTGGAYEQYF
TRBJ2-7	TRBV14	CASSLGQGYEQYF
TRBJ1-2	TRBV19	CASTGRSNYGYTF
TRBJ2-1	TRBV9	CASSGSTSGRFSSYNEQFF
TRBJ2-7	TRBV19	CASSISVFYEQYF
TRBJ2-7	TRBV7-7	CASSLDPTSNEQYF
TRBJ2-7	TRBV5-1	CASSKGLAGVTEQYF
TRBJ2-7	TRBV10-1	CASSESGRGPYEQYF
TRBJ1-4	TRBV7-6	CASSLRGRSSEKLFF
TRBJ2-3	TRBV30	CAWTYHRGTDTQYF
TRBJ2-5	TRBV15	CATGATGIQETQYF
TRBJ2-1	TRBV9	CASSAGTSEGNEQFF
TRBJ2-7	TRBV6-1	CASSGPLAAPYEQYF
TRBJ1-4	TRBV27	CASRRSPGLPQKLFF
TRBJ2-1	TRBV6-4	CASAPSVVNEQFF
TRBJ2-7	TRBV10-3	CAISESGPEQYF
TRBJ2-1	TRBV19	CASSIASSYNEQFF
TRBJ1-2	TRBV27	CASSTTDSYGYTF
TRBJ1-5	TRBV28	CASSLRGGYSNQPQHF
TRBJ2-1	TRBV14	CASSQVAGGRNEQFF
TRBJ2-3	TRBV11-2	CATENERGYTDTQYF